This T cell receptor beta chain was observed in a study of human T cells and chemical hapten exposure. Study-wide context: Sensitization used 2% DPC on approximately 2 cm by approximately 2 cm upper inner arm skin. Minor pooled library volume differences mainly drove per-sample TCR yield variation. Findings and caveats of the study: Compared to controls, expanded TCRs made significantly more large clusters of similar CDR3s. Positive correlation was observed between PT1 expanded TCR counts and patch test score.

TCRdb ran MiXCR on the RACE reads and lists one entry per CDR3 protein. This sample has 350,000 to 450,000 distinct CDR3 sequences; 4.5% to 5.5% occur once, and the top ten carry 2.5% to 3%. Germline CDR1 and CDR2: WSHSY and SAAADI. The germline V and J ends were trimmed by 3 bases and 7 bases, with 5 bases remaining between them. The CDR3 runs to 11 residues. Time point described: pre-sensitization, week 0. The treatment: therapeutic diphenylcyclopropenone sensitization with weekly scalp DPC. This clonotype appeared many times. Its antigen is not identified. The TCR originated in a woman in her forties or fifties with alopecia areata. Some clones in this sample may be carry-over from other donors' samples. The chain carries TRBV10-2 and TRBJ2-3; D remains ambiguous. The starting material was whole blood, obtained in connection with sensitization to the hapten diphenylcyclopropenone (DPC). CDR3 nucleotide sequence: TGCGCCAGCAGTGACACCTATACGCAGTATTTT. Amino acid sequence: CASSDTYTQYF.